This TCR beta chain was sequenced during a study of CD8+CD57+ T cells in acquired aplastic anemia. Turning to the study itself: 3 to 4 ug was the average amount of DNA from sorted CD4+ and CD8+ cells.

Genomic DNA provided the template from which TCR beta VDJ and CDR3 profiles were obtained. Via MiXCR, TCRdb re-called the reads, giving one row per CDR3 protein. The sample holds about 98,000 distinct CDR3 sequences; roughly two thirds are singletons and the top ten take more than 55%. The V end lost 7 bases, the J end lost 7 bases, and 14 bases lay between the germline ends. Germline V CDR1 and CDR2: MNHNS, SASEGT. This CDR3 contains 13 residues. Study-level results: Controls did not differ significantly from patients in CD8+ Simpson's diversity. Almost 30 sequences, all CD8+ CDR3, were shared between patients and controls.

Previously, flow cytometry had revealed CD8+CD57+ cell expansion in the patients chosen for sequencing. Prior therapy had not been administered to any patient at the time of blood sampling. With regard to this clonotype: The target antigen is unknown.

The sequencing sample was made of sorted CD4+, CD8+, or CD8+CD57+ T cells (not recorded which) from PBMCs. The TCR was taken from a human donor with aplastic anemia. The chain is built from TRBV6-1 and TRBJ2-1; TRBD1 or TRBD2 may be the D gene (5 bases each). CDR3 nucleotide sequence: TGTGCCAGCACCCTGGGACGGGTGAATGAGCAGTTCTTC. This encodes CASTLGRVNEQFF.